Described below is a single T cell receptor beta chain sequence and its context. The target antigen is unknown. This sample was included in a study of T cell responses to AZD1222 COVID-19 vaccine. General study findings and limits: Repertoires were collected only later (after the peak T cell response had occurred). AZD1222 recipients seropositive at baseline numbered only six.

Clones were read by immunoSEQ multiplex PCR, and TCRdb kept only the in-frame ones, dropping some. This sample has fewer than 50,000 clones, with 65% to 80% found just once. Germline-derived CDR1 and CDR2 are MDHEN and SYDVKM. Trimming cost V 6 bases and J 4 bases; bases outside gene matches: 6. The CDR3 loop spans 15 amino acids. The chain links TRBV28 to TRBJ2-2; 9 positions agree with TRBD1. The receptor comes from an adult in good health. The source material was peripheral blood, sampled on day 0 of AZD1222 vaccination. In DNA, the CDR3 is TGTGCCAGCAGGGGACAGGGATCGGGCACCGGGGAGCTGTTTTTT. Residues: CASRGQGSGTGELFF.